These 32 T cell receptor beta chains came from one sample sequenced in a study of T-cell reconstitution after alpha-beta-depleted transplantation in children. Unique molecular identifiers were used to barcode this TCRbeta library. In TCRdb, the PCR reads were re-called with MiXCR into one record per CDR3 protein. The sample holds under 250,000 distinct CDR3 sequences; roughly a sixth are singletons and the top ten take around 44%. Sequencing used PBMCs, mostly from graft donor cells, obtained 360 days after TCRalphabeta/CD19-depleted stem cell transplant. All receptors come from a male patient aged 2-10 years who had a stem cell transplant for acute lymphoblastic leukemia, so the T cells may come from the graft donor.

The chain has TRBV30 and TRBJ1-5; 8 nucleotides align to TRBD1. Germline V gene lookup returns CDR1 GTSNPN and CDR2 SVGIG (reference sequence). The CDR3 covers 14 residues. Losses at the gene ends were 2 bases for V and 7 bases for J; bases not matched to a gene: 7. As DNA, the CDR3 is TGTGCCTGGAGTAGTAACAGGGGGTGGCAGCCCCAGCATTTT. It yields the protein CAWSSNRGWQPQHF.

The genes are TRBV20-1 and TRBJ2-3, with D uncertain. Germline CDR1 DFQATT, CDR2 SNEGSKA (reference sequence). The CDR3 consists of 11 residues. Trimming pared 8 bases from V and 5 bases from J, leaving 11 bases between. This CDR3 reads CSPPLRDTQYF. The CDR3 DNA reads TGCAGTCCTCCCCTTAGAGATACGCAGTATTTT.

This clonotype occurred a few times. The rearrangement uses TRBV27 and TRBJ2-1; 8 nucleotides agree with TRBD1. Germline V lookup: CDR1 MNHEY, CDR2 SMNVEV (reference sequence). V shed 5 bases, J shed 2 bases, and the junction held 2 bases outside the gene matches. There are 14 residues in the CDR3. CDR3 coding DNA: TGTGCCAGCAGTCAGGGGGCGGCCTACAATGAGCAGTTCTTC. It yields the protein CASSQGAAYNEQFF.

Only one count was recorded for this clonotype. The rearrangement links TRBV20-1 to TRBJ1-5, with D perhaps matching TRBD1 (5 bases). Trimming took off 3 bases at V and 5 bases at J, with 20 bases between the two ends. The germline gives CDR1 DFQATT, CDR2 SNEGSKA (reference sequence). The CDR3 has 16 residues. CDR3 coding DNA: TGCAGTGCTAGTACAGGTGAGGGGCTCCGGGATCAGCCCCAGCATTTT. Translation: CSASTGEGLRDQPQHF.

This clonotype was recorded a few times. The chain carries TRBV7-9 and TRBJ2-5, with 10 positions matching TRBD2. The CDR3 has 16 residues. Germline CDR1 SEHNR, CDR2 FQNEAQ (reference sequence). The J segment lost 1 base and the V segment lost 5 bases, leaving 7 bases of the junction unmatched. The CDR3 region has the DNA TGTGCCAGCAGCCCCCAACTAGCGGGGCTCCAAGAGACCCAGTACTTC. Protein product: CASSPQLAGLQETQYF.

This clonotype was observed many times. The rearrangement joins TRBV27 to TRBJ2-1; 8 positions agree with TRBD1. The CDR3 contains 13 residues. The trim removed 4 bases at V and 5 bases at J, leaving 1 base unmatched. Germline CDR1 and CDR2: MNHEY and SMNVEV (reference sequence). The CDR3 sequence: CASSYRGDNEQFF. CDR3 bases: TGTGCCAGCAGTTACAGGGGGGACAATGAGCAGTTCTTC.

The sample holds a few counts of this clonotype. The chain combines TRBV13 with TRBJ2-7, with 8 bases identical to TRBD2. Germline loops: CDR1 PRHDT, CDR2 FYEKMQ (reference sequence). V lost 3 bases and J lost 0; bases outside the gene matches: 10. The CDR3 totals 17 residues. The CDR3 spells CASSLRREALLSYEQYF. The CDR3 region has the DNA TGTGCCAGCAGCTTGAGGCGGGAGGCCCTACTCTCCTACGAGCAGTACTTC.

This clonotype turned up a few times. This rearrangement joins TRBV4-3 to TRBJ1-2; maybe TRBD1 (5 bases). Trimming took 4 bases from V and 2 from J, leaving 17 bases between them. The germline V gene has CDR1 LGHNA and CDR2 YSLEER. The CDR3 extends over 16 amino acids. CDR3 nucleotides: TGCGCCAGCAGCCGGACGGGGACGGCATTAAACTATGGCTACACCTTC. Translating gives CASSRTGTALNYGYTF.

As for this clonotype: A read error may be the cause here, since a much bigger clone is one base away. The chain has TRBV27 and TRBJ2-3; TRBD2 agrees at 10 bases. The germline gives CDR1 MNHEY, CDR2 SMNVEV (reference sequence). The CDR3 has 16 amino acids. CDR3 DNA: TGTGCCAGCAGTATATCAGCGGGAGGGGGCACAGATACGCAGTATTTT. As protein: CASSISAGGGTDTQYF.

This clonotype appeared a few times. V is TRBV4-1 and J is TRBJ1-2, with TRBD1 identical over 7 bases. Trimming cost V 4 bases and J 1 base; bases outside gene matches: 12. Germline V gives CDR1 MGHRA, CDR2 YSYEKL. The CDR3 has 17 amino acids. The CDR3 DNA sequence: TGCGCCAGCAGCCGACCTCTTGGGACAGTGGTTAACTATGGCTACACCTTC. Amino acids: CASSRPLGTVVNYGYTF.

This clonotype has a single count. The chain links TRBV4-1 to TRBJ1-5; a possible D gene is TRBD1 (6 bases). Trimming took off 0 bases at V and 2 bases at J, with 17 bases between the two ends. Germline loops: CDR1 MGHRA, CDR2 YSYEKL. The CDR3 sequence is 18 residues long. CDR3 residues: CASSQDLDSHLRNQPQHF. CDR3 DNA: TGCGCCAGCAGCCAAGATCTGGACAGCCATTTACGCAATCAGCCCCAGCATTTT.

This clonotype was seen a handful of times. The V and J genes are TRBV11-1 and TRBJ1-6, with no clear D. The CDR3 length is 15 residues. From germline, CDR1 is SGHAT and CDR2 FQDESV (reference sequence). Trimming removed 5 bases from V and 9 bases from J, with 17 bases in between. The chain's CDR3 is CASSVKREGFSPLHF. DNA of the CDR3: TGTGCCAGCAGCGTTAAGAGGGAAGGGTTTTCACCCCTCCACTTT. Complete variable domain (other parts from reference TRBV11-1 and TRBJ1-6): EAEVAQSPRYKITEKSQAVAFWCDPISGHATLYWYRQILGQGPELLVQFQDESVVDDSQLPKDRFSAERLKGVDSTLKIQPAELGDSAMYLCASSVKREGFSPLHFGNGTRLTVT.

This clonotype occurred a few times. The J gene is TRBJ2-7, the V gene TRBV7-2; D gene unclear. The CDR3 has 13 residues. Trimming cost V 5 bases and J 3 bases, with 11 bases left between them. Germline V gene sequence: CDR1 SGHTA, CDR2 FQGNSA. The CDR3 nucleotides read TGTGCCAGCAGCCTACAACCCGGCTACGAGCAGTACTTC. This encodes CASSLQPGYEQYF.

The chain combines TRBV5-1 with TRBJ2-1; TRBD2 agrees at 12 bases. Germline trimming cut 4 bases from V and 8 bases from J; bases unmatched to any gene: 13. This CDR3 comprises 17 residues. CDR1 SGHRS and CDR2 YFSETQ come from the germline V gene. CDR3 loop: CASSPRPSGGAGDEQFF. The CDR3 DNA reads as TGCGCCAGCAGCCCTAGGCCTAGCGGGGGGGCCGGGGATGAGCAGTTCTTC.

The gene calls are TRBV6-4 and TRBJ1-5; tentative D call: TRBD1 (5 bases). Trimming took off 11 bases at V and 3 bases at J, with 29 bases between the two ends. The CDR3 consists of 18 residues. Germline-derived CDR1 and CDR2 are MRHNA and SNTAGT. For the CDR3, the DNA is TGTGCCTTCTGTTTACGGGGAACGGGGCTCAATTTCAATCAGCCCCAGCATTTT. The encoded protein is CAFCLRGTGLNFNQPQHF.

This clonotype has just a few counts. The chain has TRBV5-1 and TRBJ2-2; 13 bases are shared with TRBD2. The junction had 7 bases not matched to a gene; V was cut back by 3 bases and J by 2 bases. This CDR3 has 18 residues. The germline V gene has CDR1 SGHRS and CDR2 YFSETQ. The CDR3 DNA reads TGCGCCAGCAGCTGGTGGACTAGCGGGAGTCGCAACACCGGGGAGCTGTTTTTT. Protein sequence: CASSWWTSGSRNTGELFF.

V usage is TRBV7-2 and J usage is TRBJ2-1; D gene ambiguous. Trimming left V 1 base short and J 11 bases short, with 18 bases between. Germline V gene sequence: CDR1 SGHTA, CDR2 FQGNSA. CDR3 size: 15 residues. The CDR3: CASSLGFGGSNKQFF. The CDR3 nucleotides are TGTGCCAGCAGCTTAGGGTTCGGCGGCTCCAACAAGCAGTTCTTC. The whole variable domain, remainder taken from reference TRBV7-2 and TRBJ2-1, is GAGVSQSPSNKVTEKGKDVELRCDPISGHTALYWYRQSLGQGLEFLIYFQGNSAPDKSGLPSDRFSAERTGGSVSTLTIQRTQQEDSAVYLCASSLGFGGSNKQFFGPGTRLTVL.

This clonotype was seen ten or more times. This chain joins TRBV6-5 and TRBJ1-6, with unresolved D. Deletions cut 5 bases from V and 8 bases from J, with 13 bases between. In germline, CDR1 is MNHEY, CDR2 SVGAGI. The length of the CDR3 is 14 residues. CDR3 sequence reads: CASSMEANDSPLHF. DNA for the CDR3: TGTGCCAGCAGTATGGAGGCCAATGATTCACCCCTCCACTTT.

The chain links TRBV5-1 to TRBJ2-7; 9 bases fit TRBD1. CDR1 and CDR2 (germline): SGHRS, YFSETQ. The V segment lost 1 base and the J segment 7 bases; nucleotides outside the gene matches: 6. The CDR3 loop spans 14 amino acids. In nucleotides, the CDR3 is TGCGCCAGCAGCTTGATACAGGGGGCGCGGGAGCAGTACTTC. Residues: CASSLIQGAREQYF.

For the CDR3, the DNA is TGTGCCACCAGTGATATCCAACTAGTTGGTACGCAGTATTTT. Its translation is CATSDIQLVGTQYF. V and J are TRBV24-1 and TRBJ2-3; weak D call: TRBD2 (5 bases). This CDR3 is built from 14 residues. V was shortened by 3 bases and J by 8 bases, with 14 bases between the two germline ends. Germline V gives CDR1 KGHDR, CDR2 SFDVKD.

The rearrangement joins TRBV27 to TRBJ2-1; 8 nucleotides line up with TRBD1. The CDR3 is 14 amino acids. CDR1 is MNHEY and CDR2 is SMNVEV in the germline V gene (reference sequence). V gave up 2 bases and J gave up 9 bases; unmatched junction bases: 6. For the CDR3, the DNA is TGTGCCAGCAGTTTAGGGCAGGGGGCGAGTGAGCAGTTCTTC. It is translated as CASSLGQGASEQFF.

Many counts were recorded for this clonotype. The chain carries TRBV6-2 or TRBV6-3 and TRBJ1-2; D unresolved. V dropped 2 bases and J dropped 4 bases, with 8 bases sitting between them. Germline loops: CDR1 MNHEY, CDR2 SVGEGT. This CDR3 is built from 13 residues. DNA for the CDR3: TGTGCCAGCAGTTACCTGGAGAGCTATGGCTACACCTTC. Its translation is CASSYLESYGYTF.

Only a few counts were recorded for this clonotype. The rearrangement uses TRBV12-3 or TRBV12-4 and TRBJ1-6, with D perhaps TRBD1 (6 bases). Trimming removed 6 bases at V and 7 bases at J, with 13 bases between. The length of the CDR3 is 14 residues. The CDR3 nucleotides read TGTGCCAGCAGCCCGGGGGCGGACAATTCACCCCTCCACTTT. Protein: CASSPGADNSPLHF.

The rearrangement joins TRBV6-5 to TRBJ1-4, with 9 bases lining up with TRBD1. The germline gives CDR1 MNHEY, CDR2 SVGAGI. This CDR3 contains 15 residues. Losses at the gene ends were 3 bases for V and 6 bases for J; bases not matched to a gene: 5. The CDR3 DNA sequence: TGTGCCAGCAGTTATACCGGGACAGGGCATGAAAAACTGTTTTTT. Amino acids: CASSYTGTGHEKLFF.

The CDR3 nucleotides are TGTGCCAGCAGTTACGACAGGGGTGGGTACAATGAGCAGTTCTTC. This gives the protein CASSYDRGGYNEQFF. The genes are TRBV6-2 or TRBV6-3 and TRBJ2-1, with 8 bases matching TRBD1. The CDR3 consists of 15 residues. Germline lookup yields CDR1 MNHEY and CDR2 SVGEGT. Germline trimming cut 2 bases from V and 4 bases from J; bases unmatched to any gene: 4.

This clonotype has a handful of counts. The V and J genes are TRBV6-2 or TRBV6-3 and TRBJ2-1; 7 bases line up with TRBD2. This CDR3 is built from 14 residues. In germline, CDR1 is MNHEY, CDR2 SVGEGT. J gave up 3 bases and V 11 bases, and 10 bases lay outside the gene matches. The CDR3: CAAEAASGYNEQFF. The CDR3 coding sequence is TGTGCCGCCGAGGCGGCTAGCGGCTACAATGAGCAGTTCTTC.

The chain combines TRBV27 with TRBJ1-1, with a possible D match to TRBD1 (5 bases). Per germline, CDR1 MNHEY and CDR2 SMNVEV (reference sequence). V gave up 4 bases and J gave up 9 bases, with 15 bases separating them. This CDR3 region has 13 residues. The chain's CDR3 is CASSYGTGDKAFF. CDR3 nucleotide sequence: TGTGCCAGCAGTTATGGGACCGGGGATAAAGCTTTCTTT.

The chain carries TRBV7-7 and TRBJ2-3; TRBD2 matches 14 bases. Germline CDR1 SSHAT, CDR2 FNYEAQ (reference sequence). The ends lost 4 bases at V and 5 bases at J; junction bases unmatched: 5. The CDR3 covers 16 residues. CDR3 DNA: TGTGCCAGCAGCTACCGACTAGCGGGGGGGCAAGATACGCAGTATTTT. It translates to CASSYRLAGGQDTQYF.

The chain has TRBV6-2 or TRBV6-3 and TRBJ2-7; D uncertain. The germline V gene encodes CDR1 MNHEY and CDR2 SVGEGT. The CDR3 sequence is 12 residues long. V lost 7 bases and J 0 bases, leaving 7 bases between the germline ends. In DNA form, the CDR3 reads TGTGCCAGCACTCAGAGCTCCTACGAGCAGTACTTC. Its translation is CASTQSSYEQYF.

The chain carries TRBV7-3 and TRBJ1-1; D uncertain. The length of the CDR3 is 14 residues. Per the germline V gene, CDR1 is SGHTA and CDR2 is FQGTGA. V lost 3 bases, J lost 5 bases, and 13 bases lay in between. This CDR3 is CASSFNSYLTEAFF. DNA for the CDR3: TGTGCCAGCAGCTTTAACAGTTACCTTACTGAAGCTTTCTTT.

The V gene is TRBV7-2, the J gene TRBJ2-3; D possibly corresponds to TRBD1 (5 bases). The CDR3 totals 17 residues. Per germline, CDR1 SGHTA and CDR2 FQGNSA. The V end lost 1 base, the J end lost 6 bases, and 20 bases lay between the germline ends. In DNA, the CDR3 is TGTGCCAGCAGCTTAGTGTTTATCCAGGGCCATAGTGATACGCAGTATTTT. Translated, it gives CASSLVFIQGHSDTQYF.

A few counts support this clonotype. V gene TRBV6-1 combines with J gene TRBJ2-7; TRBD1 matches 9 bases. The CDR3 consists of 13 residues. In germline, CDR1 is MNHNS, CDR2 SASEGT. V shed 7 bases and J 3 bases; nucleotides not matched to a gene: 4. The CDR3 reads CASTDRGIYEQYF. CDR3 in DNA: TGTGCCAGCACGGACAGGGGAATCTACGAGCAGTACTTC.